The 4 T cell receptor beta chains presented below share a single source sample, sequenced in a study of T-cell memory formation after mild COVID-19. TCRdb re-analysed the 5' RACE reads in MiXCR, keeping a single row per CDR3 protein. The sample includes hundreds of thousands of distinct CDR3 sequences, over 13% of them seen just once. The sample was PBMCs or a T cell subset sorted from them (not recorded which). These TCRs come from a man in his late teens or twenties who had mild COVID-19 (a few samples of this study predate the infection). Cell type and time point are not known.

The chain combines TRBV5-1 with TRBJ2-7, with 7 nucleotides matching TRBD2. CDR1 SGHRS and CDR2 YFSETQ come from the germline V gene. V lost 0 bases to trimming and J lost 0 bases; unmatched junction nucleotides: 3. There are 15 residues in the CDR3. This CDR3 is CASSLVAGVSYEQYF. The CDR3 region has the DNA TGCGCCAGCAGCTTGGTCGCGGGGGTCTCCTACGAGCAGTACTTC.

The genes are TRBV7-9 and TRBJ1-1; D may be TRBD1 (6 bases). The CDR3 covers 16 residues. Germline assignment: CDR1 SEHNR and CDR2 FQNEAQ (reference sequence). Trimming took 0 bases from V and 9 from J, leaving 20 bases between them. The CDR3 coding sequence is TGTGCCAGCAGCTTAGCATTACGGGGGCTAGGGGAAAAAGCTTTCTTT. Encoded protein: CASSLALRGLGEKAFF.

The chain recombines TRBV7-8 with TRBJ2-7; 7 bases are shared with TRBD1. The length of the CDR3 is 12 residues. The germline V gene encodes CDR1 SGHVS and CDR2 FQNEAQ. J lost 6 bases, V lost 1 base, and 0 bases had no gene match. The CDR3 DNA is TGTGCCAGCAGCTTAGGGACAGGCGAGCAGTACGTC. Encoded protein: CASSLGTGEQYV.

The V and J genes are TRBV2 and TRBJ1-1, with TRBD1 as a possible D gene (5 bases). V was trimmed by 3 bases and J by 2 bases, leaving 10 bases between them. The CDR3 runs 14 residues. Germline V lookup: CDR1 SNHLY, CDR2 FYNNEI. CDR3 DNA sequence: TGTGCCAGCAGTGATCAGGGCATCAACACTGAAGCTTTCTTT. It is translated as CASSDQGINTEAFF. Full variable domain (remainder filled in from reference TRBV2 and TRBJ1-1): EPEVTQTPSHQVTQMGQEVILRCVPISNHLYFYWYRQILGQKVEFLVSFYNNEISEKSEIFDDQFSVERPDGSNFTLKIRSTKLEDSAMYFCASSDQGINTEAFFGQGTRLTVV.